Below are 10 T cell receptor beta chains sequenced from a single sample in a study of blood T cell repertoires in COVID-19. Only in-frame clones appear in the TCRdb table, and some are missing; sequencing was by immunoSEQ multiplex PCR. The sample shows 150,000 to 200,000 clones, 90% of them seen only once. Sequenced sample: peripheral blood. The source of these receptors is a man aged 55 to 70 with active or convalescent COVID-19.

The count of this clone is one. The chain is built from TRBV5-4 and TRBJ2-3; possible D gene TRBD2, 5 bases. The CDR3 consists of 16 residues. Germline V gene sequence: CDR1 SGHNT, CDR2 YYREEE (reference sequence). V was shortened by 2 bases and J by 3 bases, with 16 bases between the two germline ends. CDR3 loop: CASSLGPGVGTDTQYF. CDR3 bases: TGTGCCAGCAGCTTAGGTCCCGGGGTTGGGACAGATACGCAGTATTTT.

The chain employs TRBV18 and TRBJ1-2; D gene ambiguous. Germline V gene sequence: CDR1 KGHSH, CDR2 LQKENI. CDR3 length: 17 amino acids. Trimming cost V 3 bases and J 4 bases, with 21 bases left between them. The CDR3 reads CASSPQGDSGDRYGYTF. The CDR3 nucleotides are TGTGCCAGCTCACCGCAAGGCGACTCTGGTGATCGCTATGGCTACACCTTC.

This chain uses TRBV5-1 with TRBJ1-2; 9 positions match TRBD1. The CDR3 is made up of 16 amino acids. Losses at the gene ends were 8 bases for V and 4 bases for J; bases not matched to a gene: 15. CDR1 and CDR2 from the germline V gene are SGHRS and YFSETQ. As DNA, the CDR3 is TGCGCCAGTTCCAGTACCCCGCCGACAGGGGGCTATGGCTACACCTTC. Encoded protein: CASSSTPPTGGYGYTF.

This rearrangement joins TRBV29-1 to TRBJ2-1, with D possibly being TRBD1 (5 bases). Germline loops: CDR1 SQVTM, CDR2 ANQGSEA. The ends were cut back, 0 bases at V and 0 bases at J, with 9 bases in the middle. The CDR3 consists of 15 residues. This CDR3 reads CSVEDDSASYNEQFF. CDR3 nucleotide sequence: TGCAGCGTTGAAGATGACAGCGCCTCCTACAATGAGCAGTTCTTC.

The gene calls are TRBV14 and TRBJ2-7; D ambiguous. Germline assignment: CDR1 SGHDN and CDR2 FVKESK. The germline V and J ends were trimmed by 3 bases and 3 bases, with 9 bases remaining between them. This CDR3 comprises 13 residues. CDR3 in amino acids: CASSQGRIYEQYF. Written as DNA, the CDR3 is TGTGCCAGCAGCCAGGGCAGGATCTACGAGCAGTACTTC.

This rearrangement joins TRBV10-3 to TRBJ1-3; possibly TRBD1 for D (6 bases). V was trimmed by 9 bases and J by 3 bases, leaving 15 bases between them. The CDR3 sequence is 14 residues long. CDR1 is ENHRY, CDR2 SYGVKD, per germline. In DNA form, the CDR3 reads TGTGCCATACGGGGGGGCGCGGTTGGAAACACCATATATTTT. As protein: CAIRGGAVGNTIYF.

V usage is TRBV7-6 and J usage is TRBJ2-3; 10 bases fit TRBD2. Germline-derived CDR1 and CDR2 are SGHVS and FNYEAQ. V shed 1 base and J 1 base; nucleotides not matched to a gene: 8. The CDR3 extends over 18 amino acids. The CDR3 here is CASSLVPSGRGGTDTQYF. For the CDR3, the DNA is TGTGCCAGCAGCTTAGTGCCTAGCGGGAGAGGGGGCACAGATACGCAGTATTTT.

This rearrangement joins TRBV5-1 to TRBJ1-6; unclear D gene. V lost 3 bases and J lost 2, with 9 bases in between. CDR1 is SGHRS and CDR2 is YFSETQ in the germline V gene. This CDR3 spans 15 amino acids. CDR3 amino acids: CASSSTTPYNSPLHF. The CDR3 DNA reads as TGCGCCAGCAGCTCCACTACTCCCTATAATTCACCCCTCCACTTT.

The chain recombines TRBV5-1 with TRBJ2-3; 10 bases agree with TRBD1. Germline V lookup: CDR1 SGHRS, CDR2 YFSETQ. The CDR3 consists of 16 residues. The V and J ends lost 1 base and 2 bases, in that order; junction bases with no gene match: 4. The CDR3 nucleotides are TGCGCCAGCAGCTTGCTGGGACAGGGGTTCACAGATACGCAGTATTTT. The encoded protein is CASSLLGQGFTDTQYF. Combining the CDR3 with reference TRBV5-1 and TRBJ2-3 gives the whole variable domain KAGVTQTPRYLIKTRGQQVTLSCSPISGHRSVSWYQQTPGQGLQFLFEYFSETQRNKGNFPGRFSGRQFSNSRSEMNVSTLELGDSALYLCASSLLGQGFTDTQYFGPGTRLTVL.

The rearrangement uses TRBV6-5 and TRBJ2-7; 13 nucleotides agree with TRBD2. The CDR3 is made up of 15 amino acids. Germline CDR1 and CDR2: MNHEY and SVGAGI. With V trimmed by 2 bases and J by 2 bases, 0 bases remained unmatched. The CDR3 nucleotides are TGTGCCAGCAGTTACGGGACTAGCGGGACCTACGAGCAGTACTTC. As protein: CASSYGTSGTYEQYF.